These 16 T cell receptor beta chains came from one sample sequenced in a study of cytomegalovirus exposure and HLA in healthy donors. 60 Vbeta and 13 Jbeta primers were used in PCR. Clones were sequenced by immunoSEQ multiplex PCR, and TCRdb holds only the in-frame ones, with some missing. The sample includes about 200,000 clones, around 86% seen only once; the top ten take less than 3%. Sequencing was performed on PBMCs. These receptors all stem from a woman between 40 and 55 years old in good health and CMV-seronegative.

The DNA of the CDR3 is TGTGCCAGCACCAAGTCGGGACTAGCGGGGAACACCGGGGAGCTGTTTTTT. Translation: CASTKSGLAGNTGELFF. The rearrangement uses TRBV9 and TRBJ2-2; 12 bases are shared with TRBD2. Germline trimming cut 6 bases from V and 1 base from J; bases unmatched to any gene: 7. Looked up from germline, CDR1 is SGDLS and CDR2 is YYNGEE. The CDR3 length is 17 residues. Complete variable domain (other parts from reference TRBV9 and TRBJ2-2): DSGVTQTPKHLITATGQRVTLRCSPRSGDLSVYWYQQSLDQGLQFLIQYYNGEERAKGNILERFSAQQFPDLHSELNLSSLELGDSALYFCASTKSGLAGNTGELFFGEGSRLTVL.

The rearrangement links TRBV27 to TRBJ2-7; D may be TRBD2 (6 bases). V shed 3 bases and J shed 3 bases, with 12 bases lying between them. The CDR3 totals 14 residues. Germline V gene sequence: CDR1 MNHEY, CDR2 SMNVEV (reference sequence). DNA for the CDR3: TGTGCCAGCAGTTTCGCGGGACCCGGCTACGAGCAGTACTTC. Translated: CASSFAGPGYEQYF.

This clone has a single count. The V gene is TRBV7-2, the J gene TRBJ2-5; 9 nucleotides match TRBD2. The V gene's germline CDR1 is SGHTA and CDR2 FQGNSA. V was pared by 7 bases and J by 2 bases, with 20 bases of the junction left unmatched. CDR3 length: 19 residues. The CDR3, as DNA: TGTGCCAGCAACAAAATCTATCTAGCGGGGTCCGGGGGGCAAGAGACCCAGTACTTC. It specifies CASNKIYLAGSGGQETQYF.

J is TRBJ1-3 and V is TRBV2, with a weak D call TRBD1 (5 bases). The CDR3 covers 15 residues. Germline V gives CDR1 SNHLY, CDR2 FYNNEI. Trimming removed 3 bases from V and 5 bases from J, with 14 bases in between. The CDR3 protein is CASSDGRADRNTIYF. CDR3 in DNA: TGTGCCAGCAGTGACGGACGCGCGGACAGAAACACCATATATTTT.

V usage is TRBV25-1 and J usage is TRBJ2-7; the match to TRBD2 covers 7 bases. The trim removed 2 bases at V and 3 bases at J, leaving 7 bases unmatched. Germline V lookup: CDR1 MGHDK, CDR2 SYGVNS. The CDR3 is made up of 15 amino acids. CDR3 protein: CASSEGGSGGYEQYF. DNA of the CDR3: TGTGCCAGCAGTGAAGGCGGGAGTGGTGGCTACGAGCAGTACTTC.

The chain combines TRBV6-5 with TRBJ2-1; D is unresolved. V was trimmed by 5 bases and J by 0 bases, leaving 8 bases between them. The CDR3 sequence is 14 residues long. Germline loops: CDR1 MNHEY, CDR2 SVGAGI. This CDR3 is CASSRRSSYNEQFF. CDR3 in DNA: TGTGCCAGCAGTCGCCGGAGCTCCTACAATGAGCAGTTCTTC.

Notes on this clone: Other DNA sequences in the same sample also yield this CDR3. J is TRBJ2-5 and V is TRBV5-1; 7 bases are shared with TRBD2. J was trimmed by 5 bases and V by 5 bases; bases with no gene match: 0. The CDR3 sequence is 11 residues long. Germline loops: CDR1 SGHRS, CDR2 YFSETQ. The CDR3 DNA reads as TGCGCCAGCAGGGGAGGGGAGACCCAGTACTTC. Amino acid sequence: CASRGGETQYF.

The V call is TRBV6-6, the J call TRBJ1-5, with 7 bases aligning to TRBD1. Germline assignment: CDR1 MNHNY and CDR2 SVGAGI (reference sequence). The CDR3 is made up of 15 amino acids. V was pared by 2 bases and J by 0 bases, with 1 base of the junction left unmatched. The CDR3 DNA reads as TGTGCCAGCAGTTACGGGGACAGTAGCAATCAGCCCCAGCATTTT. This encodes CASSYGDSSNQPQHF.

CDR3 sequence reads: CASSSGGTQYF. Here the CDR3 DNA reads TGTGCCAGCAGTTCGGGAGGTACGCAGTATTTT. The gene calls are TRBV6-6 and TRBJ2-3; 7 bases agree with TRBD2. The CDR3 spans 11 residues. Germline CDR1 is MNHNY and CDR2 is SVGAGI (reference sequence). The trim removed 4 bases at V and 8 bases at J, leaving 0 bases unmatched.

The CDR3 nucleotides read TGTGCCTGGAGTCACGGGACATCCTACGAGCAGTACTTC. It encodes CAWSHGTSYEQYF. The chain has TRBV30 and TRBJ2-7; perhaps TRBD1 as D (6 bases). Trimming cost V 2 bases and J 1 base, with 9 bases left between them. Germline CDR1 GTSNPN, CDR2 SVGIG (reference sequence). The CDR3 is 13 residues long.

This chain uses TRBV7-9 with TRBJ1-4; D may be TRBD1 (6 bases). The CDR3 covers 14 residues. CDR1 and CDR2 (germline): SEHNR, FQNEAQ (reference sequence). V lost 2 bases, J lost 7 bases, and 11 bases lay in between. The DNA for the CDR3 is TGTGCCAGCAGCTTACAGGGACAAACTGAAAAACTGTTTTTT. The encoded protein is CASSLQGQTEKLFF.

The chain links TRBV12-5 to TRBJ2-7, with TRBD1 matching 7 bases. Germline CDR1 and CDR2: LGHNT and FRNRAP. V lost 5 bases and J lost 7; bases outside the gene matches: 14. CDR3 size: 15 residues. The CDR3 sequence: CASGPQLSRGLEQYF. The CDR3 nucleotides are TGTGCTAGTGGTCCTCAGCTCAGTAGGGGGCTTGAGCAGTACTTC.

The V gene is TRBV2, the J gene TRBJ1-1; no definite D call. The CDR3 runs 15 residues. V lost 1 base and J 6 bases, leaving 15 bases between the germline ends. Germline V gives CDR1 SNHLY, CDR2 FYNNEI. In DNA form, the CDR3 reads TGTGCCAGCAGTGAAGGGAGGGTGGTAGGATCTGAAGCTTTCTTT. It encodes CASSEGRVVGSEAFF. Drawing the rest from reference TRBV2 and TRBJ1-1, the complete variable domain is EPEVTQTPSHQVTQMGQEVILRCVPISNHLYFYWYRQILGQKVEFLVSFYNNEISEKSEIFDDQFSVERPDGSNFTLKIRSTKLEDSAMYFCASSEGRVVGSEAFFGQGTRLTVV.

V and J are TRBV7-7 and TRBJ2-7, with D tentatively TRBD1 (5 bases). Trimming removed 1 base from V and 5 bases from J, with 9 bases in between. The CDR3 spans 13 residues. Germline-derived CDR1 and CDR2 are SSHAT and FNYEAQ (reference sequence). CDR3 sequence reads: CASSLGQTDEQYF. The CDR3 DNA follows: TGTGCCAGCAGCTTAGGACAGACTGACGAGCAGTACTTC.

This clone appeared a single time. This chain connects TRBV4-1 to TRBJ1-2; no definite D call. This CDR3 contains 15 residues. Trimming stripped 2 bases from V and 5 bases from J, with 15 bases between. Germline loops: CDR1 MGHRA, CDR2 YSYEKL. Here the CDR3 reads CASSQLWTEEYGYTF. Here the CDR3 DNA reads TGCGCCAGCAGCCAACTTTGGACGGAGGAGTATGGCTACACCTTC.

This clone occurred once. DNA of the CDR3: TGTGCCAGCAGTCTACTAGCGGGAGGGGGGAATGAGCAGTTCTTC. Residues: CASSLLAGGGNEQFF. The rearrangement uses TRBV6-5 and TRBJ2-1, with 13 bases identical to TRBD2. The CDR3 is 15 residues long. Germline values: CDR1 MNHEY, CDR2 SVGAGI. The J segment lost 7 bases and the V segment lost 5 bases, leaving 5 bases of the junction unmatched.